Described below is a single TCR beta chain sequence and its context. The table lists this clonotype with many counts. What antigen it recognizes has not been identified. Base-call qualities are not available, and no considerably larger clone is one nucleotide away. Library preparation employed 5' RACE. The instrument was an Illumina HiSeq 2500. The second PCR ran for roughly 6 to 11 cycles and used a J-beta primer mix along with a sample-barcoded 5' primer. Each TCR beta cDNA molecule received a unique molecular identifier from a template-switch 5' adaptor carrying 12 random nucleotides. At least 2.5 million CDR3-containing paired-end reads were obtained from each sample. All of the RNA was converted into first-strand cDNA using the Mint cDNA synthesis kit, with a TRBC-specific oligonucleotide serving as the primer. All cDNA was treated with uracil-DNA glycosylase and then went through a first 18-cycle PCR with the universal primers M1SS and BC2_uni_R. Processing in the source paper ran as follows. Each sample was normalized by randomly selecting 1 million high-quality reads, each carrying a distinct molecular identifier. Reads with shared molecular identifiers were discarded instead of being binned into consensus sequences. CDR3 identification, clonotype clustering and error correction used MiTCR with a Q25 quality threshold and the strictest error-elimination algorithm. A nonparametric unseen species model with Euler transformation was used to estimate lower-bound total TCR beta diversity. The public sequencing data were trimmed at Q25 with fastp and processed into clonotypes with MiXCR by TCRdb, which kept only in-frame beta chains. For every CDR3 protein sequence, its rows merge into one entry that carries the most common genes and DNA. TCRdb's processing, not the study's, gives the V and J calls here. For this sample the table gives 590,000 or so distinct CDR3 sequences, of which roughly 31% were detected only once. Of the sample, approximately 14% is held by the ten largest clones.

Systemically healthy Caucasian individuals from Russia, around 39 in total and aged roughly 6 to 90 years, were included as donors. Approximately 9.3 milliliters of peripheral blood were drawn from each donor into EDTA-treated Vacutainer tubes. Ficoll-Paque density-gradient centrifugation was used to isolate PBMCs, with at least 6.5 million per sample. Total RNA was extracted from PBMCs with Trizol reagent, with at least 5 micrograms obtained per sample. For every donor, flow cytometry on a PBMC aliquot measured the percentage of naive CD45RAhigh/CD27high T cells. The junction carries 16 bases between V and J, which are trimmed by 4 bases and 6 bases respectively. Counted from cysteine to phenylalanine, this CDR3 has 14 amino acids. The DNA shown is the 42-base CDR3, in frame from base 1. Taken from the germline V gene, the CDR1 and CDR2 loops are SGHTA and FQGNSA. The sample belongs to a study of blood T cells in healthy people across ages (dated by TCRdb to the mid-2010s). Some background on the complete study: Template switching captured roughly one uniquely barcoded TCR beta cDNA molecule per two T cells in model experiments. Age-related changes in TCR beta repertoire diversity were measured in the study by deep sequencing normalized with unique cDNA molecular identifiers. To avoid experimental bias, donors of different ages were randomly spread across the sequencing lanes. Two additional independent replicas of 1 million unique cDNA reads from the same blood draw were analyzed for two donors (one aged 18 to 30 and one aged 80 or older). The donors were divided into four age groups: young (average approximately 17 years), middle-aged (over 35), aged (around 67) and long-lived (about 80).

Results and caveats for the whole study, not just this receptor: Estimates of total diversity based on one million sequenced T cells were regarded as lower bounds and as underestimates. The CMV infection status of donors was not known, potentially confounding age-related changes in expanded clonotypes. The percentage of naive T cells measured by flow cytometry correlated strongly with observed TCR beta diversity. Since profiling was done on bulk unsorted PBMCs, naive and antigen-experienced compartments could not be conclusively compared. Compared with the aged group, the long-lived group had more naive CD4+ T cells, fewer expanded clones and increased TCR diversity, a pattern suggesting age selection. Observed TCR beta diversity per million T cells fell roughly linearly with age, and a significant reduction was already apparent by age roughly 40.

Here the chain combines TRBV7-2 and TRBJ2-7, and the D gene may be TRBD1, 6 bases matching. This clonotype was obtained from an elderly woman in good health. Specimen: blood. CDR3 loop: CASSSQGRGSEQYF. DNA sequence: TGTGCCAGCAGCTCCCAGGGCAGGGGATCCGAGCAGTACTTC.